These 16 T cell receptor beta chains originate from one sample sequenced in a study of T cell clones after liver transplantation. Assay used: immunoSEQ multiplex PCR; TCRdb lists only in-frame clones, some missing. The sample has 55,000 to 75,000 clones, about 70% seen once; the top ten hold about 2.7%. The source was CD4+ T cells from blood, collected at the approximately 15-month timepoint. All receptors derive from a human patient who received a liver transplant. Among the T cells, some may be from the graft donor.

The chain recombines TRBV2 with TRBJ1-3; D gene unclear. Looked up from germline, CDR1 is SNHLY and CDR2 is FYNNEI. Trimming shortened V by 2 bases and J by 4 bases, and 12 bases separated the two germline ends. There are 15 residues in the CDR3. The CDR3 DNA reads TGTGCCAGCAGTGAAAAGGGTCGTGACGGAAACACCATATATTTT. It is translated as CASSEKGRDGNTIYF.

The chain carries TRBV28 and TRBJ2-3; 9 bases are a match to TRBD1. V shed 4 bases, J shed 4 bases, and the junction held 6 bases outside the gene matches. CDR1 and CDR2 from the germline V gene are MDHEN and SYDVKM. This CDR3 is 15 amino acids long. The CDR3 DNA is TGTGCCAGCAGTTCCCACAGGGGGCGGGCAGATACGCAGTATTTT. This translates into CASSSHRGRADTQYF.

The DNA for the CDR3 is TGCGCCAGCAGCTTAGGAGTACAGGGGAACACTGAAGCTTTCTTT. It yields the protein CASSLGVQGNTEAFF. V is TRBV5-1 and J is TRBJ1-1; possible D gene TRBD1, 6 bases. CDR3 length equals 15 residues. Germline lookup yields CDR1 SGHRS and CDR2 YFSETQ. The ends were cut back, 2 bases at V and 1 base at J, with 12 bases in the middle. The complete variable domain, with remaining parts taken from reference TRBV5-1 and TRBJ1-1, reads KAGVTQTPRYLIKTRGQQVTLSCSPISGHRSVSWYQQTPGQGLQFLFEYFSETQRNKGNFPGRFSGRQFSNSRSEMNVSTLELGDSALYLCASSLGVQGNTEAFFGQGTRLTVV.

The V call is TRBV18, the J call TRBJ2-1, with 10 bases fitting TRBD2. J gave up 7 bases and V 0 bases, and 9 bases lay outside the gene matches. The CDR3 length is 17 residues. The germline gives CDR1 KGHSH, CDR2 LQKENI. CDR3 sequence reads: CASSPPQSSGRANEQFF. CDR3 DNA: TGTGCCAGCTCACCACCTCAGTCCAGCGGGAGGGCGAATGAGCAGTTCTTC.

The J gene is TRBJ2-5, the V gene TRBV11-3, with 13 nucleotides matching TRBD2. Germline V gene sequence: CDR1 SGHNT, CDR2 YENEEA. V lost 0 bases and J lost 1; bases outside the gene matches: 8. The CDR3 covers 19 residues. The CDR3 bases are TGTGCCAGCAGCTTAGATCCGACTAGCGGGAGGACCTCCCAAGAGACCCAGTACTTC. Translation gives CASSLDPTSGRTSQETQYF.

This chain links TRBV6-6 with TRBJ1-1; no definite D call. The V gene's germline CDR1 is MNHNY and CDR2 SVGAGI (reference sequence). Deletions cut 6 bases from V and 0 bases from J, with 8 bases between. The CDR3 is made up of 13 amino acids. CDR3 sequence (DNA): TGTGCCAGCAGCAGAACCATGAACACTGAAGCTTTCTTT. Amino acids: CASSRTMNTEAFF.

Sample share makes this clone medium-sized. The chain has TRBV5-1 and TRBJ1-2; possible D gene TRBD1, 6 bases. Trimming pared 4 bases from V and 7 bases from J, leaving 11 bases between. The germline gives CDR1 SGHRS, CDR2 YFSETQ. This CDR3 has 12 amino acids. The CDR3 reads CASSEDSFGYTF. DNA for the CDR3: TGCGCCAGCAGCGAGGACAGTTTTGGCTACACCTTC.

The rearrangement joins TRBV28 to TRBJ1-1, with 8 bases identical to TRBD1. Germline V CDR1 and CDR2: MDHEN, SYDVKM. This CDR3 region has 14 residues. V was pared by 6 bases and J by 1 base, with 4 bases of the junction left unmatched. The CDR3 reads CASRTGGRNTEAFF. CDR3 coding DNA: TGTGCCAGCAGAACAGGGGGAAGGAACACTGAAGCTTTCTTT.

This sequence joins TRBV18 and TRBJ2-2; D uncertain. CDR1 and CDR2 (germline): KGHSH, LQKENI. Trimming pared 1 base from V and 0 bases from J, leaving 12 bases between. This CDR3 comprises 17 residues. The CDR3 loop reads CASSPLAVDTNTGELFF. The CDR3 DNA is TGTGCCAGCTCACCACTGGCCGTCGATACGAACACCGGGGAGCTGTTTTTT.

This sequence joins TRBV6-6 and TRBJ2-2, with D hard to call. Deletions cut 2 bases from V and 8 bases from J, with 6 bases between. CDR1 is MNHNY, CDR2 SVGAGI, per germline (reference sequence). The CDR3 runs to 12 residues. The CDR3 DNA follows: TGTGCCAGCAGTTACGATCTAGGGGAGCTGTTTTTT. Amino acid sequence: CASSYDLGELFF.

The chain couples TRBV5-1 to TRBJ1-2, with a weak D call TRBD1 (6 bases). Germline V gene data show CDR1 as SGHRS and CDR2 as YFSETQ. The CDR3 is 14 residues long. V lost 2 bases to trimming and J lost 4 bases, with 12 bases between them. CDR3 residues: CASSLWQGSYGYTF. The CDR3 DNA follows: TGCGCCAGCAGCTTATGGCAGGGGAGCTATGGCTACACCTTC. The complete variable domain, with remaining parts taken from reference TRBV5-1 and TRBJ1-2, reads KAGVTQTPRYLIKTRGQQVTLSCSPISGHRSVSWYQQTPGQGLQFLFEYFSETQRNKGNFPGRFSGRQFSNSRSEMNVSTLELGDSALYLCASSLWQGSYGYTFGSGTRLTVV.

This chain joins TRBV6-1 and TRBJ2-7, with D uncertain. The CDR3 consists of 14 residues. Trimming removed 4 bases at V and 1 base at J, with 11 bases between. CDR1 is MNHNS and CDR2 is SASEGT in the germline V gene. The CDR3 spells CASSVADGSYEQYF. CDR3 DNA sequence: TGTGCCAGCAGTGTAGCCGACGGTTCCTACGAGCAGTACTTC.

The rearrangement uses TRBV30 and TRBJ2-1, with D perhaps TRBD1 (5 bases). This CDR3 contains 12 residues. The ends were cut back, 4 bases at V and 1 base at J, with 5 bases in the middle. CDR1 and CDR2 (germline): GTSNPN, SVGIG (reference sequence). The CDR3 loop reads CAWKGSYNEQFF. The CDR3 region has the DNA TGTGCCTGGAAGGGGTCCTACAATGAGCAGTTCTTC.

The V gene is TRBV7-9, the J gene TRBJ2-3; D is unclear. The germline gives CDR1 SEHNR, CDR2 FQNEAQ (reference sequence). The CDR3 runs to 12 residues. V dropped 4 bases and J dropped 5 bases, with 7 bases sitting between them. CDR3 loop: CASSSTGDTQYF. CDR3 in DNA: TGTGCCAGCAGCTCTACCGGAGATACGCAGTATTTT.

The chain employs TRBV7-9 and TRBJ2-7; tentative D call: TRBD1 (5 bases). Germline values: CDR1 SEHNR, CDR2 FQNEAQ (reference sequence). The CDR3 covers 14 residues. V dropped 5 bases and J dropped 7 bases, with 18 bases sitting between them. The CDR3 reads CASSLSLGRAEQYV. The CDR3 DNA reads TGTGCCAGCAGCCTTAGCTTGGGGCGTGCTGAGCAGTACGTC.

This chain links TRBV30 with TRBJ2-7; a weak D match, TRBD2 (7 bases). CDR1 is GTSNPN, CDR2 SVGIG, per germline (reference sequence). The CDR3 is made up of 15 amino acids. With 2 bases removed from V and 7 bases from J, the gap between germline ends came to 21 bases. In DNA form, the CDR3 reads TGTGCCTGGAGTCAGGGGAGAGGACGGCGGGGGGAGCAGTACGTC. Amino acid sequence: CAWSQGRGRRGEQYV.